This T cell receptor (beta chain) was retrieved from a study of cytomegalovirus exposure and HLA in healthy donors. Study-level background: Approximately 180 million T cells yielded 100 million to 130 million unique TCR beta sequences, as an earlier analysis found. General study points: Earlier analysis found most TCR beta V segments productive about 87% or about 30% of the time. Most TCR sequences were rare, but some public TCRs occurred in many donors.

Note on this clone: Antigen specificity is unknown.

From germline, CDR1 is SGHRS and CDR2 YFSETQ. The ends were cut back, 4 bases at V and 1 base at J, with 17 bases in the middle. The CDR3 covers 16 residues. The PCR made use of 60 Vbeta and 13 Jbeta primers. The table came from immunoSEQ multiplex PCR; TCRdb's copy has only in-frame clones and leaves some out. This sample yields 80,000 to 100,000 clones, of which approximately 71% are seen a single time; about a sixth belongs to the top ten. This chain connects TRBV5-1 to TRBJ2-5; weak D call: TRBD2 (5 bases). Sequenced sample: PBMCs. The clonotype was recovered from a young woman in good health and CMV-seropositive. This CDR3 is CASSRWVGVPQETQYF. The CDR3 DNA is TGCGCCAGCAGCCGCTGGGTGGGAGTGCCCCAAGAGACCCAGTACTTC.